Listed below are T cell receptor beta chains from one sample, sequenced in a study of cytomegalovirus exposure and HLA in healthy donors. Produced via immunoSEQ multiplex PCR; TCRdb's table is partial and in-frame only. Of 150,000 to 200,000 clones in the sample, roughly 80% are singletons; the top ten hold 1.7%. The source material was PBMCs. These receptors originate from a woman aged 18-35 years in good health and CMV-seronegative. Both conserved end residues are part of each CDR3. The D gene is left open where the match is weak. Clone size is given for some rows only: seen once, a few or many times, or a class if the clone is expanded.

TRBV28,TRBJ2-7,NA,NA,CASSPRRPQSYEQYF,TGTGCCAGCAGTCCGAGGAGGCCACAATCCTACGAGCAGTACTTC
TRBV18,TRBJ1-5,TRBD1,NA,CASSLTGGDQPQHF,TGTGCCAGCTCTCTTACAGGGGGGGACCAGCCCCAGCATTTT
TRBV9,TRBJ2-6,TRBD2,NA,CASSVSVSKRGAGANVLTF,TGTGCCAGCAGCGTTTCGGTTAGCAAGCGGGGTGCTGGGGCCAACGTCCTGACTTTC
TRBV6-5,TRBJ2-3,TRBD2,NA,CASSSSGMETDTQYF,TGTGCCAGCAGTAGTAGCGGGATGGAAACAGATACGCAGTATTTT
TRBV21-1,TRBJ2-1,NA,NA,CASSKAGPGTGLAGLDEQFF,TGTGCCAGCAGCAAAGCGGGTCCGGGTACGGGACTAGCGGGATTGGATGAGCAGTTCTTC
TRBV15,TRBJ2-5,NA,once,CATRPDWQETQYF,TGTGCCACCAGGCCGGACTGGCAAGAGACCCAGTACTTC
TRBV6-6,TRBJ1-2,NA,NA,CASSSLFGYTF,TGTGCCAGCAGTTCCCTGTTTGGCTACACCTTC
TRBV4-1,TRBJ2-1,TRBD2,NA,CASSHPTRTSGSYNEQFF,TGCGCCAGCAGCCATCCGACCAGGACTAGCGGATCCTACAATGAGCAGTTCTTC
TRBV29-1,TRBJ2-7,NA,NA,CSVGRGGDEQYF,TGCAGCGTTGGCAGGGGCGGCGACGAGCAGTACTTC
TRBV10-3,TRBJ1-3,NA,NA,CAISRTADSGNTIYF,TGTGCCATCAGCCGCACAGCCGACTCTGGAAACACCATATATTTT
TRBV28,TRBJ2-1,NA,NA,CASTIGGGVSYNEQFF,TGTGCCAGCACTATTGGGGGCGGAGTCTCCTACAATGAGCAGTTCTTC
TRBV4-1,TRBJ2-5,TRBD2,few,CASSSRLAGAAGETQYF,TGCGCCAGCAGCTCCCGACTAGCGGGAGCGGCAGGTGAGACCCAGTACTTC
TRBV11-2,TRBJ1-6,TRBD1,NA,CASRARDRGTALHF,TGTGCCAGCCGGGCCCGGGACAGGGGCACCGCCCTCCACTTT
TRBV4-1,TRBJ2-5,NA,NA,CASSHQGRGGAGETQYF,TGCGCCAGCAGCCATCAAGGCAGGGGTGGTGCCGGAGAGACCCAGTACTTC
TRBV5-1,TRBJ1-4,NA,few,CASSYGPTPATNEKLFF,TGCGCCAGCAGCTATGGTCCTACCCCCGCAACTAATGAAAAACTGTTTTTT
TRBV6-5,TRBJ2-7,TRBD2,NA,CASRYGLAGSYEQYF,TGTGCCAGCAGGTACGGACTAGCGGGCTCCTACGAGCAGTACTTC
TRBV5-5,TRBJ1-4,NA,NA,CASSGGDLGGEKLFF,TGTGCCAGCAGCGGAGGCGACCTTGGAGGTGAAAAACTGTTTTTT
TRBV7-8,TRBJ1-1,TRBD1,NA,CASSLRDRNTEAFF,TGTGCCAGCAGCTTGAGGGACAGGAACACTGAAGCTTTCTTT
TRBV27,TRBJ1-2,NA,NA,CASSFHPDGNGYTF,TGTGCCAGCAGTTTTCACCCTGACGGGAATGGCTACACCTTC
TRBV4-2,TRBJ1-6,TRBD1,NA,CASSQQGDNSPLHF,TGTGCCAGCAGCCAGCAGGGGGATAATTCACCCCTCCACTTT
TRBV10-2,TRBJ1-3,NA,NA,CASSDRLRGNTIYF,TGCGCCAGCAGTGACAGGTTGCGAGGAAACACCATATATTTT
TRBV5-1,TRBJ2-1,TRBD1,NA,CASSDGTAYNEQFF,TGCGCCAGCAGCGACGGGACAGCTTACAATGAGCAGTTCTTC